The 28 T cell receptor beta chains reported below all come from one sample, sequenced in a study of blood T cell repertoires in COVID-19. TCRdb keeps only in-frame clones here, not all; method: immunoSEQ multiplex PCR. The profile shows 190,000 or so clones, 70% to 90% of them singletons. Sequences were obtained from peripheral blood. All receptors derive from a middle-aged man with active or convalescent COVID-19.

The rearrangement joins TRBV4-1 to TRBJ1-2; perhaps TRBD1 as D (6 bases). This CDR3 has 16 residues. Germline V gene sequence: CDR1 MGHRA, CDR2 YSYEKL. V was clipped by 3 bases and J by 3 bases, with 17 bases between them. This chain's CDR3 is CASSHPAKDRDYGYTF. In DNA, the CDR3 is TGCGCCAGCAGCCACCCCGCGAAGGACAGAGACTATGGCTACACCTTC.

The chain is built from TRBV2 and TRBJ1-2; 7 positions match TRBD1. This CDR3 is 12 amino acids long. Losses at the gene ends were 4 bases for V and 5 bases for J; bases not matched to a gene: 1. Germline V gene lookup returns CDR1 SNHLY and CDR2 FYNNEI. CDR3 sequence reads: CASSGDSYGYTF. In nucleotides, the CDR3 is TGTGCCAGCAGTGGGGACAGTTATGGCTACACCTTC.

The gene calls are TRBV28 and TRBJ1-4; 8 bases line up with TRBD1. The CDR3 is made up of 16 amino acids. The germline gives CDR1 MDHEN, CDR2 SYDVKM. Trimming removed 6 bases from V and 0 bases from J; junction bases left unmatched: 6. The CDR3 nucleotides are TGTGCCAGCAGCCGGAACAGGGGGTCAACTAATGAAAAACTGTTTTTT. Translation: CASSRNRGSTNEKLFF.

The gene calls are TRBV14 and TRBJ1-5, with unresolved D. Trimming removed 3 bases at V and 7 bases at J, with 10 bases between. CDR1 SGHDN and CDR2 FVKESK come from the germline V gene. The CDR3 spans 13 residues. The CDR3 nucleotides read TGTGCCAGCAGCCATTCCGAGTCACAGCCCCAGCATTTT. Its protein product is CASSHSESQPQHF.

The chain is built from TRBV10-3 and TRBJ1-5, with 7 positions matching TRBD1. This CDR3 region has 14 residues. The V gene's germline CDR1 is ENHRY and CDR2 SYGVKD. Trimming cost V 10 bases and J 0 bases; bases outside gene matches: 6. The CDR3 region is CATRDSHSNQPQHF. The CDR3 nucleotides are TGTGCCACTAGGGACAGCCATAGCAATCAGCCCCAGCATTTT.

This sequence joins TRBV19 and TRBJ2-5; the match to TRBD1 covers 9 bases. In germline, CDR1 is LNHDA, CDR2 SQIVND (reference sequence). The junction had 8 bases not matched to a gene; V was cut back by 5 bases and J by 4 bases. CDR3 length: 15 residues. The CDR3 loop is CASSSSDRGTETQYF. The CDR3 DNA is TGTGCCAGTAGTTCGAGCGACAGGGGGACAGAGACCCAGTACTTC.

This clone came up once. The chain has TRBV6-4 and TRBJ2-2, with TRBD1 matching 10 bases. The CDR3 extends over 14 amino acids. Germline V CDR1 and CDR2: MRHNA, SNTAGT. J lost 5 bases, V lost 6 bases, and 3 bases had no gene match. CDR3: CASRRDRGTGELFF. In nucleotides, the CDR3 is TGTGCCAGCAGGCGGGACAGGGGAACCGGGGAGCTGTTTTTT.

V is TRBV29-1 and J is TRBJ2-3, with TRBD1 as a possible D gene (6 bases). CDR1 is SQVTM, CDR2 ANQGSEA, per germline. This CDR3 region has 15 residues. Between the trimmed V and J ends, which lost 0 bases and 1 base, there was a span of 11 bases. The CDR3, as DNA: TGCAGCGTTGAAGATCTAAACAGGGGCACAGATACGCAGTATTTT. Translated: CSVEDLNRGTDTQYF.

The V gene is TRBV7-2, the J gene TRBJ1-5, with D hard to call. Germline assignment: CDR1 SGHTA and CDR2 FQGNSA. V lost 2 bases, J lost 7 bases, and 9 bases lay in between. The CDR3 has 13 residues. The chain's CDR3 is CASSLKGGQPQHF. The DNA of the CDR3 is TGTGCCAGCAGCTTAAAGGGAGGGCAGCCCCAGCATTTT.

This chain uses TRBV18 with TRBJ2-1, with TRBD1 identical over 8 bases. Germline V gene data show CDR1 as KGHSH and CDR2 as LQKENI. The CDR3 sequence is 15 residues long. V lost 6 bases and J lost 5; bases outside the gene matches: 9. CDR3 DNA sequence: TGTGCCAGCTCCCCCACCGGGACAGGAAACAATGAGCAGTTCTTC. This translates into CASSPTGTGNNEQFF.

This chain joins TRBV27 and TRBJ1-5; perhaps TRBD1 as D (5 bases). CDR3 length equals 15 residues. The germline V gene has CDR1 MNHEY and CDR2 SMNVEV (reference sequence). The V gene lost 6 bases and the J gene lost 0 bases, with 12 bases spanning the gap. The CDR3 sequence: CASRTGHLSNQPQHF. For the CDR3, the DNA is TGTGCCAGCAGAACCGGACACCTTAGCAATCAGCCCCAGCATTTT.

The rearrangement links TRBV12-3 or TRBV12-4 to TRBJ2-1; the match to TRBD1 covers 8 bases. V lost 5 bases, J lost 8 bases, and 5 bases stayed unmatched. The length of the CDR3 is 13 residues. The CDR3 loop reads CASSHRGVDEQFF. The CDR3 DNA sequence: TGTGCCAGCAGTCACAGGGGGGTTGATGAGCAGTTCTTC.

In DNA form, the CDR3 reads TGTGCCAGCAGCAAAGCCTGGACAGGGGGCGGCAATCAGCCCCAGCATTTT. It is translated as CASSKAWTGGGNQPQHF. V and J are TRBV21-1 and TRBJ1-5; the table gives TRBD1 as D, unverified against the DNA. TRBV21-1 is a documented pseudogene. The CDR3 is 17 residues long.

This sequence joins TRBV28 and TRBJ1-2; 9 positions match TRBD1. Trimming took 3 bases from V and 4 from J; bases not matched to a gene: 3. Per the germline V gene, CDR1 is MDHEN and CDR2 is SYDVKM. The CDR3 runs to 14 residues. CDR3 sequence reads: CASSLGDRVYGYTF. The CDR3 DNA is TGTGCCAGCAGTTTGGGGGACAGGGTCTATGGCTACACCTTC.

This clone is a singleton in its sample. The gene calls are TRBV4-1 and TRBJ2-1, with 9 bases matching TRBD2. V trimming: 1 base; J trimming: 4 bases; junction bases outside the gene matches: 11. The CDR3 is 18 amino acids. Germline V gives CDR1 MGHRA, CDR2 YSYEKL. CDR3 amino acids: CASSQVSGGGAQYNEQFF. CDR3 DNA sequence: TGCGCCAGCAGCCAAGTATCCGGCGGGGGGGCCCAATACAATGAGCAGTTCTTC.

J is TRBJ1-4 and V is TRBV4-2; D unclear. Germline CDR1 and CDR2: LGHNA and YNFKEQ. This CDR3 has 16 amino acids. The ends were cut back, 0 bases at V and 5 bases at J, with 13 bases in the middle. In nucleotides, the CDR3 is TGTGCCAGCAGCCAAGATGTGAGCGAACTAAATGAAAAACTGTTTTTT. Protein sequence: CASSQDVSELNEKLFF.

This clone was seen a handful of times. The genes are TRBV7-3 and TRBJ2-7; 7 bases match TRBD2. Germline V gives CDR1 SGHTA, CDR2 FQGTGA. The CDR3 contains 15 residues. The ends lost 1 base at V and 4 bases at J; junction bases unmatched: 7. This chain's CDR3 is CASSLSGGRGYEQYF. The CDR3, as DNA: TGTGCCAGCAGCTTAAGCGGGGGACGAGGGTACGAGCAGTACTTC.

The CDR3 coding sequence is TGTGCCAGCAGCATAGAAGGAGGCTCCTATAATTCACCCCTCCACTTT. Its translation is CASSIEGGSYNSPLHF. This rearrangement joins TRBV7-8 to TRBJ1-6; no clear D gene. Per the germline V gene, CDR1 is SGHVS and CDR2 is FQNEAQ. CDR3 length: 16 amino acids. Trimming left V 5 bases short and J 0 bases short, with 11 bases between.

The genes are TRBV6-6 and TRBJ1-2, with 9 bases lining up with TRBD1. Germline V gene sequence: CDR1 MNHNY, CDR2 SVGAGI (reference sequence). With 8 bases clipped from V and 4 bases from J, the junction kept 5 bases outside the gene matches. The CDR3 contains 13 residues. The DNA of the CDR3 is TGTGCCAGCGGAGACAGGGGGGCCTATGGCTACACCTTC. It specifies CASGDRGAYGYTF.

The chain employs TRBV11-3 and TRBJ2-2; D call uncertain. Germline CDR1 and CDR2: SGHNT and YENEEA. This CDR3 contains 15 residues. V was trimmed by 4 bases and J by 4 bases, leaving 13 bases between them. Here the CDR3 reads CASSSPPTGTGELFF. In DNA form, the CDR3 reads TGTGCCAGCAGCTCACCCCCGACGGGCACCGGGGAGCTGTTTTTT.

This chain uses TRBV19 with TRBJ2-5, with a weak D call TRBD2 (6 bases). Germline assignment: CDR1 LNHDA and CDR2 SQIVND (reference sequence). This CDR3 comprises 14 residues. V dropped 5 bases and J dropped 1 base, with 11 bases sitting between them. This chain's CDR3 is CASSVNGGQETQYF. DNA of the CDR3: TGTGCCAGTAGTGTTAACGGGGGCCAAGAGACCCAGTACTTC.

The CDR3 DNA follows: TGTGCCAGCAGCGTAGGGTCAGGTACTGGCTACACCTTC. Translating gives CASSVGSGTGYTF. V gene TRBV9 combines with J gene TRBJ1-2; no definite D call. The V gene's germline CDR1 is SGDLS and CDR2 YYNGEE. Trimming removed 0 bases at V and 7 bases at J, with 10 bases between. The length of the CDR3 is 13 residues.

The chain carries TRBV30 and TRBJ2-1; 9 nucleotides agree with TRBD1. The V gene end was trimmed by 2 bases and the J gene end by 0 bases; junction bases not matched to a gene: 5. The CDR3 length is 16 residues. Germline CDR1 is GTSNPN and CDR2 is SVGIG (reference sequence). The CDR3 DNA sequence: TGTGCCTGGAGTCGTCTGACAGGGGGCTCCTACAATGAGCAGTTCTTC. This sequence encodes CAWSRLTGGSYNEQFF. Filled out from reference TRBV30 and TRBJ2-1, the complete variable domain reads SQTIHQWPATLVQPVGSPLSLECTVEGTSNPNLYWYRQAAGRGLQLLFYSVGIGQISSEVPQNLSASRPQDRQFILSSKKLLLSDSGFYLCAWSRLTGGSYNEQFFGPGTRLTVL.

This chain uses TRBV28 with TRBJ2-6, with TRBD1 matching 10 bases. Looked up from germline, CDR1 is MDHEN and CDR2 is SYDVKM. The CDR3 is 17 residues long. Trimming removed 3 bases from V and 2 bases from J; junction bases left unmatched: 4. The DNA of the CDR3 is TGTGCCAGCAGTTTTGGGACAGGGGTCCCTGGGGCCAACGTCCTGACTTTC. This gives the protein CASSFGTGVPGANVLTF.

The chain carries TRBV12-3 or TRBV12-4 and TRBJ1-1; 8 bases fit TRBD1. The CDR3 is 13 residues long. The junction had 11 bases not matched to a gene; V was cut back by 10 bases and J by 7 bases. The CDR3 DNA reads as TGTGCCACTTCCAGGGGGCGAACGTATGAAGCTTTCTTT. Translating gives CATSRGRTYEAFF.

The chain joins TRBV15 to TRBJ1-2; 8 nucleotides match TRBD1. CDR1 is LNHNV and CDR2 is YYDKDF in the germline V gene (reference sequence). V shed 3 bases, J shed 4 bases, and the junction held 10 bases outside the gene matches. The CDR3 is 16 amino acids. The CDR3 DNA reads as TGTGCCACCAGCAGTGGACAGGGCGGGTACGGCTATGGCTACACCTTC. Translated, it gives CATSSGQGGYGYGYTF.

This clone occurred once. CDR3 residues: CATSRVEDTQYF. CDR3 nucleotide sequence: TGTGCCACCAGCAGAGTAGAGGATACGCAGTATTTT. This chain links TRBV15 with TRBJ2-3; the D is unclear. The CDR3 totals 12 residues. V lost 1 base, J lost 6 bases, and 5 bases lay in between. Germline V gene sequence: CDR1 LNHNV, CDR2 YYDKDF (reference sequence). The whole variable domain, filled in from reference TRBV15 and TRBJ2-3, reads DAMVIQNPRYQVTQFGKPVTLSCSQTLNHNVMYWYQQKSSQAPKLLFHYYDKDFNNEADTPDNFQSRRPNTSFCFLDIRSPGLGDTAMYLCATSRVEDTQYFGPGTRLTVL.

This chain uses TRBV11-2 with TRBJ2-5; 8 bases are a match to TRBD1. The germline CDR1 and CDR2 sequences are SGHAT and FQNNGV. J was trimmed by 5 bases and V by 5 bases; bases with no gene match: 16. The CDR3 extends over 17 amino acids. Written as DNA, the CDR3 is TGTGCCAGCAGCCGTACAGGGGGAACTAGTGTCTTGGAGACCCAGTACTTC. Its translation: CASSRTGGTSVLETQYF.